The clone carrying this T cell receptor beta chain was seen only a few times. This sample stems from a study of shared clonotypes between healthy human individuals. Each cell subset's genomic DNA was divided evenly among several immunoSEQ plates. Each PCR replicate run on unsorted PBMC took in about 0.3 ug DNA, tens of thousands of T cell genomes. In the authors' methods: With immunoSEQ giving junction-only sequences and no quality scores, filtering differed. The assay was immunoSEQ multiplex PCR, and TCRdb's table has in-frame clones only and misses some. V, J and clone size were drawn from that table, and D and trimming were deduced from the DNA. The table has approximately 460,000 clones, more than 70% seen once; the top ten hold about 12%. Recent vaccinations or acute infections were absent in the healthy HIV-negative adult donors. V was shortened by 1 base and J by 3 bases, with 10 bases between the two germline ends. Germline CDR1 reads SGHRS; CDR2 reads YFSETQ. The CDR3 has 14 amino acids.

This receptor was obtained from a woman between 40 and 50 years old in good health. Some clones in this sample may be carry-over from other donors' samples. The chain employs TRBV5-1 and TRBJ2-5; D is perhaps TRBD2 (5 bases). The source material was PBMCs. The CDR3 loop reads CASSLSAGEETQYF. The CDR3 DNA follows: TGCGCCAGCAGCTTGTCGGCGGGTGAAGAGACCCAGTACTTC.